This is a list of T cell receptor beta chains from one sample in a study of cytomegalovirus exposure and HLA in healthy donors. Clones were sequenced by immunoSEQ multiplex PCR, and TCRdb holds only the in-frame ones, with some missing. The top ten hold around 1.6% of the sample, which has about 130,000 clones, 66% seen once. The sequencing input was PBMCs. The receptors derive from a human donor in good health. CDR3s include the opening cysteine and the closing phenylalanine or tryptophan. The D gene is left open where the match is weak. The size of a clone is reported for some rows only, either as once, few or many, or as a class for expanded clones.

clone_size	j_call	cdr3_length	v_call	d_call	cdr3_nt	cdr3_aa
few	TRBJ1-2	14	TRBV7-9	TRBD1	TGTGCCAGCAGCCGCGACAGGGCTCTTTATGGCTACACCTTC	CASSRDRALYGYTF
.	TRBJ2-5	19	TRBV7-9	TRBD1	TGTGCCAGCAGCTCTCCCCCCGGTGGGGACAGGGCACTTTGGGAGACCCAGTACTTC	CASSSPPGGDRALWETQYF
.	TRBJ1-1	13	TRBV7-9	.	TGTGCCAGCACCCCTAGACGGAACACTGAAGCTTTCTTT	CASTPRRNTEAFF
.	TRBJ1-1	16	TRBV28	TRBD1	TGTGCCAGCAGACCGGGCGACAGGGGGATGAACACTGTAGCTTTCTTT	CASRPGDRGMNTVAFF
.	TRBJ1-6	15	TRBV11-3	TRBD1	TGTGCCAGCAGCTTAGCCCGACAGGGAGATTCACCCCTCCACTTT	CASSLARQGDSPLHF
.	TRBJ2-5	17	TRBV28	TRBD2	TGTGCCAGCAGTTCCCCCTATAGCGGGAGTAGAAGGGAGACCCAGTACTTC	CASSSPYSGSRRETQYF
.	TRBJ2-7	14	TRBV28	.	TGTGCCAGCAGTTTCCGGGGAGGTTCGTACGAGCAGTACTTC	CASSFRGGSYEQYF
.	TRBJ1-5	16	TRBV4-2	.	TGTGCCAGCAGCCAAGTCTCACAGCGGAGCAATCAGCCCCAGCATTTT	CASSQVSQRSNQPQHF
few	TRBJ2-2	17	TRBV10-3	TRBD1	TGTGCCATCAGTGATGGTTCGAGGGGGCGCGACACCGGGGAGCTGTTTTTT	CAISDGSRGRDTGELFF
.	TRBJ1-5	12	TRBV10-3	.	TGTGCCACAAGGGGAGGTAATCAGCCCCAGCATTTT	CATRGGNQPQHF
once	TRBJ2-5	16	TRBV28	TRBD2	TGTGCCAGCAGCCAATTAGCGGGAGGGTACCAAGAGACCCAGTACTTC	CASSQLAGGYQETQYF
.	TRBJ2-1	14	TRBV2	TRBD1	TGTGCCAGCAGCCGACAGGGGGCGGGCAATGAGCAGTTCTTC	CASSRQGAGNEQFF
.	TRBJ2-7	16	TRBV4-1	TRBD2	TGCGCCAGCAGCCAAGATCAGCGGGAGGGGTCCTACGAGCAGTACTTC	CASSQDQREGSYEQYF
.	TRBJ1-6	13	TRBV11-2	TRBD1	TGTGCCAGCAGCCAAATGGACAGGTCACCCCTCCACTTT	CASSQMDRSPLHF
.	TRBJ1-3	15	TRBV6-5	TRBD1	TGTGCCAGCAGTTACGGGACAGACACTGGAAACACCATATATTTT	CASSYGTDTGNTIYF
few	TRBJ2-5	13	TRBV9	.	TGTGCCAGCAGCGTAACCGGCGGGGAGACCCAGTACTTC	CASSVTGGETQYF
.	TRBJ2-1	13	TRBV19	.	TGTGCCAGTAGTACGGGTAGTCCGAATGAGCAGTTCTTC	CASSTGSPNEQFF
.	TRBJ1-1	14	TRBV18	TRBD1	TGTGCCAGCTCACCGTCAGGGGGTAACACTGAAGCTTTCTTT	CASSPSGGNTEAFF
.	TRBJ2-3	16	TRBV4-1	.	TGCGCCAGCAGCCAAGATTGGCAGGCCAGCACAGATACGCAGTATTTT	CASSQDWQASTDTQYF
.	TRBJ2-1	16	TRBV7-9	TRBD2	TGTGCCAGCAGCCCATCGGGGGGAGAAGCCTACAATGAGCAGTTCTTC	CASSPSGGEAYNEQFF
.	TRBJ2-7	15	TRBV5-1	TRBD1	TGCGCCAGCAGCTTGGGCCCCGGGACAGGCAACGAGCAGTACTTC	CASSLGPGTGNEQYF
.	TRBJ2-6	13	TRBV29-1	.	TGCAGCGCCGTCAGCTCTGGGGCCAACGTCCTGACTTTC	CSAVSSGANVLTF
.	TRBJ2-7	14	TRBV11-1	TRBD2	TGTGCCAGCAGCTTAGCGGGAGGGCCCTACGAGCAGTACTTC	CASSLAGGPYEQYF
.	TRBJ2-1	12	TRBV5-5	TRBD2	TGTGCCAGCAGCCGAGCGGGAGGTGAGCAGTTCTTC	CASSRAGGEQFF
.	TRBJ2-1	16	TRBV18	.	TGTGCCAGCTCACCAAGTTCGGCGGTCTCCTACAATGAGCAGTTCTTC	CASSPSSAVSYNEQFF
.	TRBJ1-2	15	TRBV19	.	TGTGCCAGTAGTATATCCACGGCCAGGCGCTGGGGCTACACCTTC	CASSISTARRWGYTF
.	TRBJ2-5	14	TRBV11-2	.	TGTGCCAGCAGCTTAGATATCGGGGTTGAGGAGCAGTACTTC	CASSLDIGVEEQYF
.	TRBJ2-5	16	TRBV6-5	TRBD2	TGTGCCAGCAGTTACTCGATGGGACTAGCGGGAGTCTCCCAGTACTTC	CASSYSMGLAGVSQYF
.	TRBJ1-2	16	TRBV6-5	.	TGTGCCAGCAGTTTCCTAGAGACGGATTCTAACTATGGCTACACCTTC	CASSFLETDSNYGYTF
.	TRBJ2-7	16	TRBV4-1	TRBD2	TGCGCCAGCAGCGGGTGGGGTAGCGGGACGATGGGAGAGCAGTACTTC	CASSGWGSGTMGEQYF
.	TRBJ2-7	19	TRBV19	TRBD2	TGTGCCAGTAGTATAGTGGGAAGCGGTAGCGGGGCGAGCTCCTACGAGCAGTACTTC	CASSIVGSGSGASSYEQYF
few	TRBJ2-5	13	TRBV28	TRBD1	TGTGCCAGCAGCCGCGACAGGGTGGAGACCCAGTACTTC	CASSRDRVETQYF
.	TRBJ2-1	12	TRBV28	.	TGTGCCAGCAAGCGAGGGTACAATGAGCAGTTCTTC	CASKRGYNEQFF
.	TRBJ2-7	12	TRBV28	.	TGTGCCAGCAGTACGGGGATCGGCGAGCAGTACTTC	CASSTGIGEQYF
.	TRBJ2-7	13	TRBV29-1	.	TGCCCCGAGTCCCCGCGGGTTGACTACGAGCAGTACTTC	CPESPRVDYEQYF
few	TRBJ2-1	17	TRBV9	TRBD2	TGTGCCAGCAGCGTAGGAATCGGCGGGAGGGACTACAATGAGCAGTTCTTC	CASSVGIGGRDYNEQFF
few	TRBJ2-7	15	TRBV28	.	TGTGCCAGCACCGCTGCGGGGCTAGTCTCCTACGAGCAGTACTTC	CASTAAGLVSYEQYF
.	TRBJ2-3	14	TRBV5-6	TRBD2	TGTGCCAGCATTGCCGGGACTATCACAGATACGCAGTATTTT	CASIAGTITDTQYF
.	TRBJ1-2	12	TRBV5-1	.	TGCGCCAGCACCCGTGAAAGAGATGGCTACACCTTC	CASTRERDGYTF
.	TRBJ2-7	16	TRBV10-3	TRBD2	TGTGCCATCAGTGAGAACCAGGCGGGAGGGGTCTACGAGCAGTACTTC	CAISENQAGGVYEQYF
few	TRBJ2-2	14	TRBV6-1	.	TGTGCCAGCAGTGAAGCCAGCAGGGGCGGGGAGCTGTTTTTT	CASSEASRGGELFF
.	TRBJ2-1	16	TRBV6-5	TRBD2	TGTGCCAGCAGTTACATCGCTAGCGGGAGTGTCAATGAGCAGTTCTTC	CASSYIASGSVNEQFF
.	TRBJ1-1	14	TRBV9	.	TGTGCCAGCAGCGAGAGAGGGGGGAACACTGAAGCTTTCTTT	CASSERGGNTEAFF
few	TRBJ2-5	16	TRBV9	TRBD2	TGTGCCAGCAGCCCCCGGGGGGGGGCCAACCAAGAGACCCAGTACTTC	CASSPRGGANQETQYF
.	TRBJ2-1	14	TRBV14	TRBD1	TGTGCCAGCAGCCGTTGGACAGGGGACAATGAGCAGTTCTTC	CASSRWTGDNEQFF
.	TRBJ2-7	17	TRBV18	TRBD2	TGTGCCAGCTCACCCGGGACTAGCGGGGGCCAAGCCTACGAGCAGTACTTC	CASSPGTSGGQAYEQYF
.	TRBJ1-5	15	TRBV7-2	.	TGTGCCAGCAGCTTAGGAGGGACAAGCAATCAGCCCCAGCATTTT	CASSLGGTSNQPQHF
.	TRBJ2-2	16	TRBV5-1	.	TGCGCCAGCAGCGCTTTTGCGACTTTGAACACCGGGGAGCTGTTTTTT	CASSAFATLNTGELFF
.	TRBJ2-1	13	TRBV28	TRBD1	TGTGCTTACCGGGACAGGGACTACAATGAGCAGTTCTTC	CAYRDRDYNEQFF
.	TRBJ1-5	15	TRBV18	.	TGTGCCAGCTCACCCAAAACAGGGAGCAATCAGCCCCAGCATTTT	CASSPKTGSNQPQHF
.	TRBJ1-3	15	TRBV14	.	TGTGCCAGCAGCCAAGTAAGGGGGAGTGGAAACACCATATATTTT	CASSQVRGSGNTIYF
.	TRBJ2-1	15	TRBV6-6	.	TGTGCCAGCACGTCCGGGGGTAGCTCCTACAATGAGCAGTTCTTC	CASTSGGSSYNEQFF